This note documents a single TCR beta chain sequence. Its antigen is undetermined. This sample is part of a study of T cells in localized non-small cell lung cancer. Study outcomes and limitations: Analysis by sequencing included only one tumor region, so heterogeneity remains possible. A median of about 52 clones ranked among the top 100 in tumor appeared in adjacent lung. Among the tissues sampled, uninvolved adjacent lung had the highest T cell clonality, above tumor. Longer overall survival associated with higher blood T cell density; shorter survival with higher adjacent-lung clonality.

Libraries were prepared by immunoSEQ multiplex PCR; TCRdb keeps only in-frame clonotypes and omits some of them. The table includes about 25,000 clones, about 88% detected once. V lost 0 bases and J lost 0; bases outside the gene matches: 3. Looked up from germline, CDR1 is SGHRS and CDR2 is YFSETQ. The CDR3 has 16 amino acids. The receptor was derived from a female donor aged 60 or older with stage I lung adenocarcinoma. V is TRBV5-1 and J is TRBJ1-3; 7 bases map to TRBD1. The material sequenced was peripheral blood, taken before any cancer treatment. CDR3 protein: CASSLDQGGSGNTIYF. The CDR3 DNA sequence: TGCGCCAGCAGCTTGGATCAGGGGGGCTCTGGAAACACCATATATTTT.